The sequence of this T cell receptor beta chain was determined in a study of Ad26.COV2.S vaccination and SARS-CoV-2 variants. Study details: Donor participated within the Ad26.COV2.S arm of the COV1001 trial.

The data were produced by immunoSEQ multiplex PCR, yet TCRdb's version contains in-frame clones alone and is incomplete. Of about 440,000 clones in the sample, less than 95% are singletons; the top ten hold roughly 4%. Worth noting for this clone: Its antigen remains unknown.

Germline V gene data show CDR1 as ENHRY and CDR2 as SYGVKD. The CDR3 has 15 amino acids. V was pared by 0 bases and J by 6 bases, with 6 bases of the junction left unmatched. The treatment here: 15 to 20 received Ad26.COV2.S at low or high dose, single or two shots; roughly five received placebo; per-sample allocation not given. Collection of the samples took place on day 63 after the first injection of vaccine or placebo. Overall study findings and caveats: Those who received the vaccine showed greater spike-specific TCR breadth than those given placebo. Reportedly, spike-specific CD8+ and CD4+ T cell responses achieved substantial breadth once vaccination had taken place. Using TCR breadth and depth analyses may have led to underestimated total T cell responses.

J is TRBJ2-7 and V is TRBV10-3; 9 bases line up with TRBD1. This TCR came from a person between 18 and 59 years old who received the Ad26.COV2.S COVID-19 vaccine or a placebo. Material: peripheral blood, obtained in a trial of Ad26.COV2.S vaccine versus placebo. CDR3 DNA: TGTGCCATCAGTGAGTCCTGGACAGGGGCGCCCGAGCAGTACTTC. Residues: CAISESWTGAPEQYF.